The sequence of this T cell receptor beta chain was determined in a study of cytomegalovirus exposure and HLA in healthy donors. Study-level results: V- and J-gene trimming in TCR beta was tied to a missense DCLRE1C variant by an analysis performed later. The study designated 164 TCR beta chains cytomegalovirus-associated. A later look showed TCR association rates differing by HLA locus, highest for DRB1 and lowest for HLA-C.

In its sample, this clone was seen a few times. Its antigen is unidentified. PCR involved 60 Vbeta and 13 Jbeta primers. Assay: immunoSEQ multiplex PCR; the TCRdb copy retains only in-frame clones and omits some. The sample comprises 190,000 or so clones, less than 85% of which are singletons, and roughly 0.65% rests with the top ten. The sequenced sample was PBMCs. The source is a boy aged 5-17 years in good health and CMV-seronegative.

The CDR3, as DNA: TGTGCCAGCAGCGCTACTAAAAACATTCAGTACTTC. It translates to CASSATKNIQYF. The rearrangement uses TRBV11-1 and TRBJ2-4, with D uncertain. This CDR3 has 12 residues. Trimming removed 5 bases from V and 4 bases from J, with 6 bases in between. Germline CDR1 and CDR2: SGHAT and FQDESV (reference sequence).